The present T cell receptor beta chain was sequenced within a study of T cell repertoires in cytomegalovirus infection. Study background: Public TCR beta signatures provided an indication of both CMV infection and a matching HLA type. The study, taken as a whole, reports: Clonotypes of TCR beta that were HLA-C-restricted and CMV-specific dominated the ex vivo response. Accumulated public TCR beta family frequency recognized individuals carrying CMV together with the relevant HLA.

One entry per CDR3 protein, called by TCRdb with MiXCR from the reads. The sample lists about 340,000 distinct CDR3 sequences, about 27% seen once, with 15% to 25% in the top ten. This clonotype was seen a few times. Its antigen is as yet unknown. Sequences were derived from cultured PBMCs, sampled from culture after CMV antigen stimulation. The clonotype originates from a human donor in good health (CMV status not recorded). Some clones in this sample may be carry-over from other donors' samples.

For the CDR3, the DNA is TGTGCCAGTAGTATAGGTTTAACTAGCGGCCATGAGCAGTTCTTC. Translated, it gives CASSIGLTSGHEQFF. This chain connects TRBV19 to TRBJ2-1, with 8 nucleotides matching TRBD2. The ends lost 1 base at V and 8 bases at J; junction bases unmatched: 7. CDR1 LNHDA and CDR2 SQIVND come from the germline V gene (reference sequence). This CDR3 is 15 amino acids long.